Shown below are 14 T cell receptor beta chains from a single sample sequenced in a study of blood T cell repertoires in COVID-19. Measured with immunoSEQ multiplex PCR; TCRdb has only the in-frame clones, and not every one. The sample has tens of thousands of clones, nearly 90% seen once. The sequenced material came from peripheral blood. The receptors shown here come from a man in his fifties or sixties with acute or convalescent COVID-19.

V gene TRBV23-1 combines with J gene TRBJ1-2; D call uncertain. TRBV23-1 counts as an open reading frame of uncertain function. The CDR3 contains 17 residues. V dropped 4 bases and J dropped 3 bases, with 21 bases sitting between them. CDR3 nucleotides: TGCGCCAGCAGTCCCTTCGAACTCGCAGCTCGGGACTATGGCTACACCTTC. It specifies CASSPFELAARDYGYTF.

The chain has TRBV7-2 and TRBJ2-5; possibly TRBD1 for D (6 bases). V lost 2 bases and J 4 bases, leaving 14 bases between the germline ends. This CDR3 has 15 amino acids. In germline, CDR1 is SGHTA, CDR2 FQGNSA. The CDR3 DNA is TGTGCCAGCAGCTTAAACAGGGTAGAGATAGAGACCCAGTACTTC. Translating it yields CASSLNRVEIETQYF.

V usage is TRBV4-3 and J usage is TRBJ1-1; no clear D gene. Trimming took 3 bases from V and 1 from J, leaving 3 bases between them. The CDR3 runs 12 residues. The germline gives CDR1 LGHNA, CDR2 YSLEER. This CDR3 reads CASSQRNTEAFF. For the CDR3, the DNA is TGCGCCAGCAGCCAGAGGAACACTGAAGCTTTCTTT.

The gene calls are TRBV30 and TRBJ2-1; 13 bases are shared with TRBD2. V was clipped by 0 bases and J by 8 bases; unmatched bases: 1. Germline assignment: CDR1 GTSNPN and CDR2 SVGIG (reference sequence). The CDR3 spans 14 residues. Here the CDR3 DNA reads TGTGCCTGGAGTGTAGGACTAGCGGGGGATGAGCAGTTCTTC. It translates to CAWSVGLAGDEQFF.

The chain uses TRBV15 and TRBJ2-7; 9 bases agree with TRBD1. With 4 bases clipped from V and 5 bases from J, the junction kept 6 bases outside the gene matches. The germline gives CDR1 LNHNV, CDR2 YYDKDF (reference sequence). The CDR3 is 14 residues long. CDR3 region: CATSMTRQGDEQYF. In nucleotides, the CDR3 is TGTGCCACCAGCATGACCAGACAGGGGGACGAGCAGTACTTC.

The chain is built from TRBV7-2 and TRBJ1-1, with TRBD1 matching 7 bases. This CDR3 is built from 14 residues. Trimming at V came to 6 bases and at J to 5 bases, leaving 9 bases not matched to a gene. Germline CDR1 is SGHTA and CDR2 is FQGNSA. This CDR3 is CASRSQGRGTEAFF. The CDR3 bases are TGTGCCAGCAGGTCACAGGGGAGAGGAACTGAAGCTTTCTTT.

The CDR3 coding sequence is TGTGCCTGGAGTGTTAGGGACTTCCAGTATTTT. This sequence encodes CAWSVRDFQYF. This sequence joins TRBV30 and TRBJ2-3, with a weak D call TRBD2 (6 bases). Between the trimmed V and J ends, which lost 0 bases and 12 bases, there was a span of 10 bases. The CDR3 is 11 residues long. Germline V CDR1 and CDR2: GTSNPN, SVGIG (reference sequence).

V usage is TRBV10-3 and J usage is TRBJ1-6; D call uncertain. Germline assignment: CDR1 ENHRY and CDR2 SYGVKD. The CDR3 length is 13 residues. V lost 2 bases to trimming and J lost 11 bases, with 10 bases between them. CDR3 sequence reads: CAISEEVMAPLHF. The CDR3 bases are TGTGCCATCAGTGAGGAGGTTATGGCACCCCTCCACTTT.

This CDR3 is CASSPSRGDATNEKLFF. The CDR3 DNA follows: TGTGCCAGCTCACCTTCCAGGGGGGATGCAACTAATGAAAAACTGTTTTTT. This chain joins TRBV18 and TRBJ1-4; 7 positions match TRBD1. The CDR3 totals 17 residues. Germline lookup yields CDR1 KGHSH and CDR2 LQKENI. Trimming took 3 bases from V and 0 from J; bases not matched to a gene: 7.

The CDR3 spells CASSQARGISTEAFF. In nucleotides, the CDR3 is TGCGCCAGCAGCCAAGCTAGAGGGATTAGCACTGAAGCTTTCTTT. V usage is TRBV4-1 and J usage is TRBJ1-1; D is uncertain. V gave up 1 base and J gave up 4 bases, with 13 bases separating them. The germline V gene has CDR1 MGHRA and CDR2 YSYEKL. The CDR3 contains 15 residues.

The CDR3 reads CASSSGQGGTFYGYTF. CDR3 DNA sequence: TGTGCCAGCAGCTCTGGACAGGGGGGAACGTTTTATGGCTACACCTTC. The chain employs TRBV13 and TRBJ1-2; 10 bases align to TRBD1. V trimming: 4 bases; J trimming: 5 bases; junction bases outside the gene matches: 10. Per the germline V gene, CDR1 is PRHDT and CDR2 is FYEKMQ (reference sequence). The CDR3 has 16 residues.

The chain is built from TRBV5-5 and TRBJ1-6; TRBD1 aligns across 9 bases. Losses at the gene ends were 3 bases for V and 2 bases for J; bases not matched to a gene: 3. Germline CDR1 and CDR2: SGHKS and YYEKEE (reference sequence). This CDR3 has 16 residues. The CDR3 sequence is CASSSGDRAYNSPLHF. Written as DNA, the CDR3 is TGTGCCAGCAGCTCAGGGGACAGGGCCTATAATTCACCCCTCCACTTT.

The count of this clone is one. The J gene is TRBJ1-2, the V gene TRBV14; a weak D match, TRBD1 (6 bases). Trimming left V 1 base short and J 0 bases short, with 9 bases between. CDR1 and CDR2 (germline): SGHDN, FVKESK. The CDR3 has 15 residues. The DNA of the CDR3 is TGTGCCAGCAGCCAAGTAGGGGGAGCTAACTATGGCTACACCTTC. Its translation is CASSQVGGANYGYTF. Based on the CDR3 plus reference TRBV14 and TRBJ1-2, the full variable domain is EAGVTQFPSHSVIEKGQTVTLRCDPISGHDNLYWYRRVMGKEIKFLLHFVKESKQDESGMPNNRFLAERTGGTYSTLKVQPAELEDSGVYFCASSQVGGANYGYTFGSGTRLTVV.

The CDR3: CSASGNRTPYNSPLHF. CDR3 DNA: TGCAGTGCTAGTGGGAACAGGACCCCCTATAATTCACCCCTCCACTTT. The chain couples TRBV20-1 to TRBJ1-6; D is perhaps TRBD1 (5 bases). CDR3 length equals 16 residues. Germline assignment: CDR1 DFQATT and CDR2 SNEGSKA (reference sequence). Trimming cost V 3 bases and J 2 bases, with 14 bases left between them.